This T cell receptor (beta chain) was found in a study of T cells after yellow fever vaccination. Germline loops: CDR1 SGHRS, CDR2 YFSETQ. This CDR3 spans 14 amino acids. Trimming cost V 3 bases and J 1 base, with 10 bases left between them. This clonotype was seen a few times. TCRdb reprocessed the 5' RACE reads via MiXCR and lists one record per CDR3 protein. The sample has 600,000 to 750,000 distinct CDR3 sequences; about 12% are singletons. Source: PBMCs, taken on the day of the yellow fever booster vaccination. This chain links TRBV5-1 with TRBJ2-5, with D perhaps given as TRBD1 or TRBD2 (5 bases each). The TCR was taken from a man younger than 45 who received the YFV17D yellow fever vaccine. The CDR3 loop reads CASSSRDRQETQYF. Written as DNA, the CDR3 is TGCGCCAGCAGCTCCCGGGACCGCCAAGAGACCCAGTACTTC.